The rows below give T cell receptor beta chains drawn from one sample of a study of T-cell memory formation after mild COVID-19. Via MiXCR, TCRdb re-called the 5' RACE reads, giving one row per CDR3 protein. Of 100,000 to 130,000 distinct CDR3 sequences in the sample, around 17% were seen once. The sample taken for sequencing was PBMCs or a T cell subset sorted from them (not recorded which). These receptors came from a man younger than 30 who had mild COVID-19 (a few samples of this study predate the infection). Cell type and time point are not known. Each CDR3 is given with its conserved first and last residue.

V,J,CDR3
TRBV9,TRBJ2-3,CASSPHTDTQYF
TRBV12-3/TRBV12-4,TRBJ1-2,CASSPGGAGYTF
TRBV7-6,TRBJ2-3,CASSLDGRPDTQYF
TRBV5-1,TRBJ2-3,CASSPGSADTQYF
TRBV29-1,TRBJ2-5,CSGKQGRGETQYF
TRBV5-1,TRBJ2-7,CASSPSWGVLNSEQYF
TRBV7-2,TRBJ2-5,CASSPITGGETQYF
TRBV24-1,TRBJ1-1,CATSDLSGGWNTEAFF
TRBV27,TRBJ2-3,CASSLGLADTDTQYF
TRBV18,TRBJ2-7,CASSPRPGLTGSDYEQYF
TRBV6-5,TRBJ1-1,CASSYSIGGTLNTEAFF
TRBV5-6,TRBJ2-5,CASSLAGPETQYF
TRBV7-2,TRBJ2-5,CASSLGTGVQETQYF
TRBV13,TRBJ2-7,CASSLARQGTPYEQYF
TRBV5-1,TRBJ2-5,CASSTGLQGSGETQYF
TRBV27,TRBJ2-1,CASRRRPSGGSFEQFF
TRBV5-1,TRBJ2-3,CASSFYGHPNTDTQYF
TRBV5-1,TRBJ1-6,CASSVDRADSPLHF
TRBV5-1,TRBJ2-5,CASSLGTLGETQYF
TRBV20-1,TRBJ2-2,CSRRGPTGELFF
TRBV6-5,TRBJ1-4,CASSYQSRNEKLFF
TRBV12-3/TRBV12-4,TRBJ2-5,CASSSGTEWGETQYF
TRBV7-2,TRBJ2-3,CASSLAPYPDTQYF
TRBV12-3/TRBV12-4,TRBJ2-6,CASATHSGANVLTF
TRBV25-1,TRBJ2-2,CASGGTGGTGELFF
TRBV5-1,TRBJ1-4,CASSLGPSTNEKLFF
TRBV9,TRBJ2-7,CASSVGTGQGSYEQYF
TRBV11-2,TRBJ1-4,CASSRTGLGEKLFF
TRBV20-1,TRBJ2-5,CSAAGLAGGAQETQYF
TRBV6-5,TRBJ1-6,CASSYGDRTIF
TRBV7-9,TRBJ2-1,CASSLEGLNYNEQFF
TRBV12-3/TRBV12-4,TRBJ2-5,CASNQGQGGTQYF
TRBV4-3,TRBJ1-6,CASSQELEPDSPLHF
TRBV5-1,TRBJ2-3,CASSLALTNFGTQYF
TRBV5-1,TRBJ2-3,CASSFRPGSTDTQYF
TRBV28,TRBJ2-2,CASSPGGGRDTGELFF
TRBV20-1,TRBJ1-5,CSAYPGRDDQPQHF
TRBV12-3/TRBV12-4,TRBJ1-6,CASSFDPARGNSPLHF
TRBV14,TRBJ2-5,CASSIQQTQYF
TRBV9,TRBJ1-2,CASSATWGYTF
TRBV20-1,TRBJ2-1,CSASYNEQFF
TRBV4-2,TRBJ2-3,CASSQIAVQADTQYF
TRBV20-1,TRBJ2-7,CSARIPGGHDEQYF
TRBV5-4,TRBJ1-6,CASSSQVGHSPLHF
TRBV7-9,TRBJ2-5,CASSLGTVGETQYF
TRBV10-3,TRBJ2-3,CATLQGPTDTQYF
TRBV12-3/TRBV12-4,TRBJ2-3,CASSLGISGSTDTQYF
TRBV4-1,TRBJ2-3,CASSQGAGVVADTQYF